This is a list of T cell receptor beta chains from one sample in a study of PD-L1 blockade in urothelial cancer. The protocol was immunoSEQ multiplex PCR, while the TCRdb copy is restricted to in-frame clones and leaves out a portion. The sample includes 35,000 to 45,000 clones, approximately 84% seen only once; the top ten take approximately 2.4%. The specimen was PBMCs, collected around atezolizumab (anti-PD-L1) treatment. The receptors stem from a man between 65 and 79 years old with urothelial cancer. Each CDR3 is given without its conserved first and last residue. Fields, in order: V gene, J gene, CDR3 length, CDR3 protein.

V gene: TRBV28
J gene: TRBJ2-5
CDR3 length: 13
CDR3 protein: ASSFVRGGQETQY

V gene: TRBV7-8
J gene: TRBJ2-2
CDR3 length: 14
CDR3 protein: ASSLVGSIDTGELF

V gene: TRBV5-1
J gene: TRBJ2-7
CDR3 length: 10
CDR3 protein: ASSDRVNEQY

V gene: TRBV2
J gene: TRBJ2-7
CDR3 length: 13
CDR3 protein: ASSAGLAGFSEQY

V gene: TRBV9
J gene: TRBJ1-1
CDR3 length: 12
CDR3 protein: ASRPGTGNTEAF

V gene: TRBV7-3
J gene: TRBJ2-1
CDR3 length: 15
CDR3 protein: ASSKGGTHFSYNEQF

V gene: TRBV4-1
J gene: TRBJ2-2
CDR3 length: 18
CDR3 protein: ASSQDRALAGGSRPGELF

V gene: TRBV27
J gene: TRBJ2-1
CDR3 length: 13
CDR3 protein: ASSLRTSGYNEQF

V gene: TRBV28
J gene: TRBJ2-2
CDR3 length: 13
CDR3 protein: ASSGLAANTGELF

V gene: TRBV2
J gene: TRBJ2-3
CDR3 length: 14
CDR3 protein: ASSANRDPGTDTQY

V gene: TRBV5-1
J gene: TRBJ1-5
CDR3 length: 13
CDR3 protein: ASSLEGTADQPQH

V gene: TRBV30
J gene: TRBJ2-4
CDR3 length: 13
CDR3 protein: AWSTSGSHGDIQY

V gene: TRBV7-9
J gene: TRBJ2-7
CDR3 length: 10
CDR3 protein: ASSSTGNEQY

V gene: TRBV6-4
J gene: TRBJ2-1
CDR3 length: 14
CDR3 protein: ASSTFGLAGGHEQF

V gene: TRBV18
J gene: TRBJ1-1
CDR3 length: 11
CDR3 protein: ATTGGVNTEAF

V gene: TRBV28
J gene: TRBJ1-1
CDR3 length: 10
CDR3 protein: ASSTPTGEAF

V gene: TRBV10-3
J gene: TRBJ2-7
CDR3 length: 9
CDR3 protein: AISTPGEQY

V gene: TRBV5-1
J gene: TRBJ1-4
CDR3 length: 13
CDR3 protein: ASSLWGTGIEKLF

V gene: TRBV1
J gene: TRBJ2-4
CDR3 length: 19
CDR3 protein: TSSHGTGTSRLYSAKNIQY

V gene: TRBV29-1
J gene: TRBJ1-1
CDR3 length: 11
CDR3 protein: SGKENEGTEAF

V gene: TRBV28
J gene: TRBJ2-7
CDR3 length: 9
CDR3 protein: ASSQFFEQY

V gene: TRBV7-3
J gene: TRBJ1-2
CDR3 length: 11
CDR3 protein: ASSPQGGHGYT

V gene: TRBV7-9
J gene: TRBJ1-2
CDR3 length: 11
CDR3 protein: ASSPDTFYGYT

V gene: TRBV11-2
J gene: TRBJ2-3
CDR3 length: 14
CDR3 protein: ASSLGGGRGTDTQY

V gene: TRBV4-1
J gene: TRBJ2-3
CDR3 length: 15
CDR3 protein: ASSQRQGALGTDTQY

V gene: TRBV28
J gene: TRBJ1-5
CDR3 length: 12
CDR3 protein: ASRDFYSNQPQH

V gene: TRBV9
J gene: TRBJ2-7
CDR3 length: 13
CDR3 protein: ASSLGLAGPYEQY

V gene: TRBV6-1
J gene: TRBJ2-1
CDR3 length: 13
CDR3 protein: ASSEGHPSYNEQF

V gene: TRBV2
J gene: TRBJ1-2
CDR3 length: 12
CDR3 protein: ASRSRLANYGYT

V gene: TRBV11-2
J gene: TRBJ1-1
CDR3 length: 12
CDR3 protein: ASSPGDQGTEAF

V gene: TRBV30
J gene: TRBJ1-4
CDR3 length: 12
CDR3 protein: AWSRGQANEKLF

V gene: TRBV10-3
J gene: TRBJ2-6
CDR3 length: 15
CDR3 protein: AISESSGGTGANVLT

V gene: TRBV15
J gene: TRBJ2-5
CDR3 length: 13
CDR3 protein: ATSVLAGIQETQY

V gene: TRBV7-9
J gene: TRBJ2-1
CDR3 length: 9
CDR3 protein: ASSLFYEQF

V gene: TRBV30
J gene: TRBJ1-1
CDR3 length: 14
CDR3 protein: ACKGSPFKQVAEAF

V gene: TRBV28
J gene: TRBJ2-7
CDR3 length: 12
CDR3 protein: ASSLQGATYEQY

V gene: TRBV7-3
J gene: TRBJ2-1
CDR3 length: 14
CDR3 protein: ASSLTSGSFYNEQF

V gene: TRBV9
J gene: TRBJ2-7
CDR3 length: 13
CDR3 protein: ASTPGSGRSYEQY

V gene: TRBV6-6
J gene: TRBJ1-5
CDR3 length: 10
CDR3 protein: ASLGGNQPQH

V gene: TRBV7-6
J gene: TRBJ1-1
CDR3 length: 13
CDR3 protein: ASSPRTGLNTEAF

V gene: TRBV15
J gene: TRBJ1-3
CDR3 length: 14
CDR3 protein: ATSRYNQGTGNTIY

V gene: TRBV5-1
J gene: TRBJ2-1
CDR3 length: 16
CDR3 protein: ASSLETRLAGVRDEQF

V gene: TRBV28
J gene: TRBJ1-4
CDR3 length: 15
CDR3 protein: ASSPPRGGGIREKLF

V gene: TRBV6-5
J gene: TRBJ2-4
CDR3 length: 13
CDR3 protein: ASSSTGAGENIQY

V gene: TRBV29-1
J gene: TRBJ2-1
CDR3 length: 11
CDR3 protein: SVARELYNEQF

V gene: TRBV7-2
J gene: TRBJ1-2
CDR3 length: 14
CDR3 protein: ASSSPGQSSNYGYT

V gene: TRBV19
J gene: TRBJ2-1
CDR3 length: 9
CDR3 protein: ASSTRVEQF

V gene: TRBV7-9
J gene: TRBJ2-1
CDR3 length: 15
CDR3 protein: ASSLVAGTSGSYEQF

V gene: TRBV19
J gene: TRBJ1-1
CDR3 length: 10
CDR3 protein: ASSLNTGGAF

V gene: TRBV28
J gene: TRBJ1-2
CDR3 length: 13
CDR3 protein: ASSLKTGWGYGYT

V gene: TRBV5-4
J gene: TRBJ2-5
CDR3 length: 11
CDR3 protein: ASSRDYSQTQY

V gene: TRBV30
J gene: TRBJ1-2
CDR3 length: 12
CDR3 protein: AWSSAGGSYGYT

V gene: TRBV30
J gene: TRBJ1-1
CDR3 length: 12
CDR3 protein: AWSVIRGSTEAF

V gene: TRBV30
J gene: TRBJ2-1
CDR3 length: 11
CDR3 protein: AWGIGSYNEQF

V gene: TRBV6-5
J gene: TRBJ1-2
CDR3 length: 13
CDR3 protein: ASSYAPRGRDGYT

V gene: TRBV4-2
J gene: TRBJ2-7
CDR3 length: 12
CDR3 protein: ASSQAVGGSEQY

V gene: TRBV2
J gene: TRBJ2-3
CDR3 length: 14
CDR3 protein: ASSLRLAGGSGTQY

V gene: TRBV7-9
J gene: TRBJ1-2
CDR3 length: 12
CDR3 protein: ASKKTGGSGGYT

V gene: TRBV28
J gene: TRBJ1-5
CDR3 length: 15
CDR3 protein: ASTKQGAGYSNQPQH

V gene: TRBV9
J gene: TRBJ2-3
CDR3 length: 14
CDR3 protein: ASTILTSGSTDTQY